This section outlines one T cell receptor (beta chain) sequence together with its context. Antigen unknown. MiXCR was run by TCRdb on the 5' RACE reads, yielding one entry per CDR3 protein. The sample yields around 440,000 distinct CDR3 sequences, 15% to 20% seen once. This entry is derived from a study of T-cell memory formation after mild COVID-19. Study context: TCR clusters were largely donor specific.

Broader study findings: CD8+ contracting clones occupied EMRA, while CD4+ ones occupied mainly CM and EM. Pre-infection memory carried some responding clones, suggesting that cross-reactive memory joined. Clones that contracted from day 15 to 85 were balanced CD4/CD8, while later expanders leaned CD4+.

V was pared by 4 bases and J by 4 bases, with 13 bases between. CDR1 SGHAT and CDR2 FQNNGV come from the germline V gene. This CDR3 spans 14 amino acids. V and J are TRBV11-2 and TRBJ1-2; no definite D call. The source material was PBMCs or a T cell subset sorted from them (not recorded which). The sequence was obtained from an adult woman who had mild COVID-19 (a few samples of this study predate the infection). Cell type and time point are not known. CDR3 protein: CASSSDTTSYGYTF. In DNA, the CDR3 is TGTGCCAGCAGCTCTGACACCACCTCCTATGGCTACACCTTC.